These 20 T cell receptor beta chains share one sample of origin, sequenced in a study of T-cell memory formation after mild COVID-19. Each CDR3 protein gets one entry after TCRdb re-called the 5' RACE reads with MiXCR. The top ten hold around a fifth of the sample, which has approximately 400,000 distinct CDR3 sequences, roughly 18% seen once. Sequences were obtained from PBMCs or a T cell subset sorted from them (not recorded which). The receptors were sampled from a man between 18 and 35 years old who had mild COVID-19 (a few samples of this study predate the infection). Cell type and time point are not known.

The gene calls are TRBV4-1 and TRBJ2-3; 7 bases match TRBD2. Germline loops: CDR1 MGHRA, CDR2 YSYEKL. Trimming at V came to 11 bases and at J to 5 bases, leaving 10 bases not matched to a gene. The length of the CDR3 is 13 residues. As DNA, the CDR3 is TGCGCCTCACAACGGGGGGACGGAGATACGCAGTATTTT. It specifies CASQRGDGDTQYF.

This clonotype showed up just a few times. The V call is TRBV27, the J call TRBJ2-7; D is undetermined. The V and J ends lost 7 bases and 2 bases respectively, with 18 bases between them. This CDR3 region has 15 residues. Per the germline V gene, CDR1 is MNHEY and CDR2 is SMNVEV (reference sequence). The CDR3 region has the DNA TGTGCCAGCACGTCGGAAGGCAATGGCGCCTACGAGCAGTACTTC. The encoded protein is CASTSEGNGAYEQYF.

V and J are TRBV7-2 and TRBJ2-1, with TRBD2 as a possible D gene (6 bases). The CDR3 extends over 16 amino acids. With 3 bases removed from V and 4 bases from J, the gap between germline ends came to 16 bases. Per germline, CDR1 SGHTA and CDR2 FQGNSA. CDR3: CASSLGWTGVYNEQFF. Here the CDR3 DNA reads TGTGCCAGCAGCTTGGGGTGGACGGGGGTGTACAATGAGCAGTTCTTC.

The genes are TRBV20-1 and TRBJ2-1; unclear D gene. The CDR3 totals 13 residues. Germline V CDR1 and CDR2: DFQATT, SNEGSKA (reference sequence). Trimming took 0 bases from V and 6 from J, leaving 9 bases between them. The CDR3 is CSAREPTVNEQFF. In nucleotides, the CDR3 is TGCAGTGCTAGAGAGCCGACGGTCAATGAGCAGTTCTTC.

The chain recombines TRBV5-1 with TRBJ2-1; TRBD2 matches at 7 bases. The V gene's germline CDR1 is SGHRS and CDR2 YFSETQ. Germline trimming cut 7 bases from V and 1 base from J; bases unmatched to any gene: 11. This CDR3 contains 16 residues. CDR3 sequence: CASFLTGGASYNEQFF. The DNA for the CDR3 is TGCGCCAGCTTCCTGACGGGGGGAGCATCCTACAATGAGCAGTTCTTC.

V usage is TRBV6-5 and J usage is TRBJ2-1, with D tentatively TRBD1 (6 bases). Germline V gene sequence: CDR1 MNHEY, CDR2 SVGAGI. The CDR3 length is 13 residues. The V end lost 4 bases, the J end lost 9 bases, and 13 bases lay between the germline ends. The CDR3 DNA reads as TGTGCCAGCAGTTCGTTCAGGGGTGGTGAGCAGTTCTTC. It specifies CASSSFRGGEQFF.

This chain links TRBV20-1 with TRBJ2-7; the match to TRBD1 covers 9 bases. The germline CDR1 and CDR2 sequences are DFQATT and SNEGSKA (reference sequence). CDR3 length: 15 residues. V lost 3 bases and J lost 3; bases outside the gene matches: 9. DNA for the CDR3: TGCAGTGCTAGGGAATCACCGGGACAGGGCTACGAGCAGTACTTC. Its translation is CSARESPGQGYEQYF.

This rearrangement joins TRBV5-1 to TRBJ2-1; no reliable D call. Germline V gene lookup returns CDR1 SGHRS and CDR2 YFSETQ. The CDR3 runs 14 residues. With 4 bases removed from V and 6 bases from J, the gap between germline ends came to 14 bases. The CDR3 DNA reads TGCGCCAGCAGCCACCCCGGAGCACCCAATGAGCAGTTCTTC. Protein product: CASSHPGAPNEQFF.

The J gene is TRBJ1-2, the V gene TRBV6-5; 10 nucleotides match TRBD1. CDR3 length: 14 amino acids. The germline V gene has CDR1 MNHEY and CDR2 SVGAGI. The J segment lost 4 bases and the V segment lost 6 bases, leaving 5 bases of the junction unmatched. The CDR3 reads CASRRGQGLYGYTF. The DNA of the CDR3 is TGTGCCAGCAGGAGGGGACAGGGGCTCTATGGCTACACCTTC.

This clonotype occurred a few times. The J gene is TRBJ2-5, the V gene TRBV5-1, with 10 bases aligning to TRBD2. V shed 3 bases, J shed 3 bases, and the junction held 5 bases outside the gene matches. CDR3 length: 15 residues. CDR1 SGHRS and CDR2 YFSETQ come from the germline V gene. CDR3 residues: CASSSGLAGEETQYF. The CDR3 DNA is TGCGCCAGCAGCTCTGGGCTAGCGGGGGAAGAGACCCAGTACTTC.

This clonotype was seen ten or more times. The chain uses TRBV5-1 and TRBJ2-2, with TRBD1 as a possible D gene (6 bases). The CDR3 is 15 amino acids. Trimming took off 1 base at V and 4 bases at J, with 11 bases between the two ends. Germline lookup yields CDR1 SGHRS and CDR2 YFSETQ. This chain's CDR3 is CASSLRTVTTGELFF. CDR3 nucleotides: TGCGCCAGCAGCTTGCGGACAGTGACCACCGGGGAGCTGTTTTTT.

J is TRBJ1-1 and V is TRBV4-2; D unresolved. V was clipped by 0 bases and J by 4 bases, with 9 bases between them. This CDR3 has 14 amino acids. Germline CDR1 LGHNA, CDR2 YNFKEQ. CDR3 in DNA: TGTGCCAGCAGCCAAGATTTTATCAGCACTGAAGCTTTCTTT. It encodes CASSQDFISTEAFF.

The chain couples TRBV6-1 to TRBJ1-2; 9 positions agree with TRBD1. The CDR3 is made up of 12 amino acids. Germline CDR1 is MNHNS and CDR2 is SASEGT. The ends lost 6 bases at V and 9 bases at J; junction bases unmatched: 5. CDR3 sequence reads: CASSHGTGSYTF. The CDR3 region has the DNA TGTGCCAGCAGCCACGGGACAGGGAGCTACACCTTC.

The CDR3 loop reads CASSRIGGFGYTF. The CDR3 DNA follows: TGTGCCAGCAGTAGGATTGGAGGGTTCGGCTACACCTTC. V and J are TRBV25-1 and TRBJ1-2, with D uncertain. Between the trimmed V and J ends, which lost 5 bases and 8 bases, there was a span of 15 bases. The V gene's germline CDR1 is MGHDK and CDR2 SYGVNS. The CDR3 covers 13 residues.

The chain has TRBV7-8 and TRBJ2-7, with D uncertain. Trimming cost V 1 base and J 0 bases, with 13 bases left between them. From germline, CDR1 is SGHVS and CDR2 FQNEAQ. This CDR3 contains 16 residues. CDR3 residues: CASSLDPLRSSYEQYV. CDR3 bases: TGTGCCAGCAGCTTAGACCCACTCCGGAGCTCCTACGAGCAGTACGTC.

In DNA, the CDR3 is TGCGCCAGCAGCTTGGACACAGGTTTTCAAGAGACCCAGTACTTC. It yields the protein CASSLDTGFQETQYF. The chain couples TRBV5-1 to TRBJ2-5; possible D gene TRBD1, 5 bases. Germline CDR1 reads SGHRS; CDR2 reads YFSETQ. CDR3 length equals 15 residues. V lost 0 bases and J 2 bases, leaving 11 bases between the germline ends. Full variable domain (outside the CDR3, taken from reference TRBV5-1 and TRBJ2-5): KAGVTQTPRYLIKTRGQQVTLSCSPISGHRSVSWYQQTPGQGLQFLFEYFSETQRNKGNFPGRFSGRQFSNSRSEMNVSTLELGDSALYLCASSLDTGFQETQYFGPGTRLLVL.

Here the CDR3 reads CASSSWTGGIYEQYF. As DNA, the CDR3 is TGTGCCAGCAGTTCATGGACAGGGGGTATCTACGAGCAGTACTTC. The genes are TRBV12-3 or TRBV12-4 and TRBJ2-7, with 10 bases aligning to TRBD1. The CDR3 loop spans 15 amino acids. J lost 3 bases, V lost 4 bases, and 6 bases had no gene match.

The rearrangement uses TRBV30 and TRBJ2-7; D may correspond to TRBD1 or TRBD2 (6 bases each). From germline, CDR1 is GTSNPN and CDR2 SVGIG (reference sequence). The length of the CDR3 is 11 residues. Trimming removed 5 bases at V and 3 bases at J, with 8 bases between. Here the CDR3 DNA reads TGTGCCTGGGGGGGGCGCTACGAGCAGTACTTC. Translated: CAWGGRYEQYF.

The V and J genes are TRBV6-5 and TRBJ1-6; the D gene is possibly TRBD1 (5 bases). Germline values: CDR1 MNHEY, CDR2 SVGAGI. Trimming shortened V by 2 bases and J by 15 bases, and 14 bases separated the two germline ends. The CDR3 length is 13 residues. The CDR3 loop reads CASSYEEPGLLHF. The DNA of the CDR3 is TGTGCCAGCAGTTACGAGGAACCAGGGCTCCTCCACTTT.

This clonotype was counted a few times. CDR3 sequence reads: CASSSGTSGGAEQFF. The CDR3 nucleotides are TGCGCCAGCAGCTCCGGGACTAGCGGGGGAGCTGAGCAGTTCTTC. The V gene is TRBV5-1, the J gene TRBJ2-1; 14 bases line up with TRBD2. Losses at the gene ends were 3 bases for V and 9 bases for J; bases not matched to a gene: 5. The CDR3 has 15 residues. From germline, CDR1 is SGHRS and CDR2 YFSETQ.